The rows below give T cell receptor beta chains drawn from one sample of a study of T cell responses to AZD1222 COVID-19 vaccine. Some clones are missing from TCRdb's copy, which holds only in-frame ones; the method was immunoSEQ multiplex PCR. The sample carries 40,000 to 60,000 clones, 79% recorded once. The source was peripheral blood, collected on day 0 of MenACWY control vaccination. The receptors derive from an adult in good health. The CDR3 runs from the conserved cysteine through the conserved F or W. A D gene is named only where the DNA matches it firmly. Clone size is given for some rows only: seen once, a few or many times, or a class if the clone is expanded.

>NA|TRBD1|TRBJ1-5|TRBV7-2
CASSRRTGSNQPQHF
TGTGCCAGCAGCCGCCGGACAGGGAGCAATCAGCCCCAGCATTTT
>NA|NA|TRBJ2-3|TRBV4-1
CASSFGYASTDTQYF
TGCGCCAGCAGTTTCGGGTACGCAAGCACAGATACGCAGTATTTT
>NA|TRBD1|TRBJ2-7|TRBV11-3
CASSSTGDEQYF
TGTGCCAGCAGCTCGACAGGGGACGAGCAGTACTTC
>once|NA|TRBJ1-6|TRBV3-1/TRBV3-2
CASAAAGSPLHF
TGTGCCAGCGCGGCGGCGGGATCACCCCTCCACTTT
>few|TRBD2|TRBJ2-7|TRBV2
CASSEERGPYEQYF
TGTGCCAGCAGTGAGGAGCGGGGGCCCTACGAGCAGTACTTC
>NA|NA|TRBJ1-1|TRBV19
CASPLSRGDTEAFF
TGTGCCAGTCCCCTGTCTAGGGGGGACACTGAAGCTTTCTTT
>NA|NA|TRBJ2-1|TRBV7-2
CASSLPFLEQFF
TGTGCCAGCAGCCTCCCCTTCCTTGAGCAGTTCTTC
>NA|TRBD2|TRBJ2-1|TRBV7-9
CASSLGGLGPSGRINEQFF
TGTGCCAGCAGCTTAGGTGGCCTAGGTCCTAGCGGGAGGATCAATGAGCAGTTCTTC
>NA|NA|TRBJ2-3|TRBV7-9
CASSPSWGTDTQYF
TGTGCCAGCAGCCCGTCTTGGGGCACAGATACGCAGTATTTT
>NA|NA|TRBJ2-7|TRBV7-6
CASTPRGGINRGEQYF
TGTGCCAGCACCCCTAGGGGGGGTATAAACAGGGGCGAGCAGTACTTC
>few|TRBD1|TRBJ2-3|TRBV24-1
CATSDPTPDRGLDTQYF
TGTGCCACCAGTGATCCTACACCGGACAGGGGGCTAGATACGCAGTATTTT
>NA|NA|TRBJ1-6|TRBV7-2
CASSPQRQPNSPLHF
TGTGCCAGCAGCCCCCAGAGACAGCCTAATTCACCCCTCCACTTT
>NA|TRBD2|TRBJ2-5|TRBV6-2/TRBV6-3
CASSSPPRTSDPKETQYF
TGTGCCAGCAGTTCGCCCCCCCGGACTAGCGATCCGAAAGAGACCCAGTACTTC
>NA|NA|TRBJ1-4|TRBV30
CAWRVDWNEKLFF
TGTGCCTGGAGGGTAGACTGGAATGAAAAACTGTTTTTT
>NA|NA|TRBJ1-3|TRBV5-4
CASSSIRDSGNTIYF
TGTGCCAGCAGCTCCATAAGGGACTCTGGAAACACCATATATTTT
>NA|NA|TRBJ1-5|TRBV18
CASSPNWRNQPQHF
TGTGCCAGCTCACCCAACTGGCGCAATCAGCCCCAGCATTTT
>NA|NA|TRBJ2-1|TRBV15
CATSRDRMGEQFF
TGTGCCACCAGCAGAGACCGCATGGGAGAGCAGTTCTTC